The clone carrying this T cell receptor beta chain was detected only once. Antigen specificity is unknown. Donors were nominally healthy when sampled, though unrecorded immune exposures were likely. This sample was included in a study of cytomegalovirus exposure and HLA in healthy donors. Notes on the study in general: In a later analysis, CMV-associated beta chains were mostly HLA-associated, it appeared. Some V segments, including TRBV6-2 and TRBV6-3, were excluded as indistinguishable. Accurate prediction of most subjects' HLA-A and HLA-B alleles from TCR beta sequences was reported.

It was with 60 Vbeta and 13 Jbeta primers that the PCR ran. Sequencing was performed with immunoSEQ multiplex PCR; in TCRdb, only in-frame clones are kept and a portion is missing. The data hold 150,000 to 200,000 clones, with approximately 80% observed a single time. The V gene's germline CDR1 is MGHRA and CDR2 YSYEKL. V lost 1 base, J lost 4 bases, and 2 bases stayed unmatched. The CDR3 totals 14 residues. This TCR was recovered from a woman younger than 30 in good health and CMV-seropositive. V and J are TRBV4-1 and TRBJ2-3, with 7 bases fitting TRBD1. The specimen was PBMCs. CDR3 nucleotides: TGCGCCAGCAGCCAAGGGACAGGTGCAGATACGCAGTATTTT. This gives the protein CASSQGTGADTQYF.